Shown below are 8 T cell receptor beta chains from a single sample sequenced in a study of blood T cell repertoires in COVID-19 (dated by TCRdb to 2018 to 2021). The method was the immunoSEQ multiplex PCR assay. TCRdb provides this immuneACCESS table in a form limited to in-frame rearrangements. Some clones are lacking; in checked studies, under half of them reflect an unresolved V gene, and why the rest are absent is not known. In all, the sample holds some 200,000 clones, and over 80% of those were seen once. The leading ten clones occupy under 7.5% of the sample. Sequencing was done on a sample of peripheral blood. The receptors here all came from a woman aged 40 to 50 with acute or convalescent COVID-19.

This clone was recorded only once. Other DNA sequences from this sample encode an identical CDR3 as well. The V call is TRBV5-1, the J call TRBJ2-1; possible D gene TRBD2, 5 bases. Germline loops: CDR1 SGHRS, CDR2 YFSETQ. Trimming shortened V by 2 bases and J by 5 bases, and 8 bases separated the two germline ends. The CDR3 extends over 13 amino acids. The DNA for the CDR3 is TGCGCCAGCAGCTTCTCCGGGGACAATGAGCAGTTCTTC. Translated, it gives CASSFSGDNEQFF.

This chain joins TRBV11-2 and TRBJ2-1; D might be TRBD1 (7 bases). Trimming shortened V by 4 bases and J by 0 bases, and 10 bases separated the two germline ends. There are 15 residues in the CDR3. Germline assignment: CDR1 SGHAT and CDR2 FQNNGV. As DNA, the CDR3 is TGTGCCAGCAGCTCAGGGGGGAGCTCCTACAATGAGCAGTTCTTC. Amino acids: CASSSGGSSYNEQFF.

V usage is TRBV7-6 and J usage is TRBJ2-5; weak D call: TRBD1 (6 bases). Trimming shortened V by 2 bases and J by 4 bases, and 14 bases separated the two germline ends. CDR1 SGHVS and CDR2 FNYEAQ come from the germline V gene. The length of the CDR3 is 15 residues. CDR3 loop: CASSLWGLATETQYF. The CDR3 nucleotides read TGTGCCAGCAGCTTATGGGGGCTAGCAACAGAGACCCAGTACTTC.

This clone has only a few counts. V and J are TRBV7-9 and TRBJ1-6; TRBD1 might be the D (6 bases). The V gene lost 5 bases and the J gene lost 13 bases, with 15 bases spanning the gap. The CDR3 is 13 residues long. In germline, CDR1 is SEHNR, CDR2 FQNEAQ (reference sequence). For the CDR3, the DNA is TGTGCCAGCAGCCAATCAGGGGTCTGGCCCCTCCACTTT. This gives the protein CASSQSGVWPLHF.

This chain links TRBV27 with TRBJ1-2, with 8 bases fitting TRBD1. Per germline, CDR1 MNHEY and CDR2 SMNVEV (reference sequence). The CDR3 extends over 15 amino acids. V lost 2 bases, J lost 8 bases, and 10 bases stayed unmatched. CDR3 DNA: TGTGCCAGCAGTTTAGGGGGTCAGGGGGCGCGGGGCTACACCTTC. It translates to CASSLGGQGARGYTF.

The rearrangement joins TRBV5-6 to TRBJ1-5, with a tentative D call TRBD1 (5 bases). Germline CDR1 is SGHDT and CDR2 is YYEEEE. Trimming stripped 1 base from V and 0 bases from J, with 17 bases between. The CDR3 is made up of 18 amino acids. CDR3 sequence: CASSLWTRYPYSNQPQHF. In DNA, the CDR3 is TGTGCCAGCAGCTTGTGGACACGATACCCGTATAGCAATCAGCCCCAGCATTTT.

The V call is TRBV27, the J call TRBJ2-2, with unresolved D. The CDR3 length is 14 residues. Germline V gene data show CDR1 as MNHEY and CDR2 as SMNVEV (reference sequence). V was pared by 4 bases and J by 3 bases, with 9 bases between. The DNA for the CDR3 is TGTGCCAGCAGTTCGACTTCCTACACCGGGGAGCTGTTTTTT. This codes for CASSSTSYTGELFF.

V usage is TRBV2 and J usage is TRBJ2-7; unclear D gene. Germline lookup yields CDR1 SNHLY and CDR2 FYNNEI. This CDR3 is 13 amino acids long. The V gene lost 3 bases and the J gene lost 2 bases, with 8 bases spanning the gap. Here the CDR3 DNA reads TGTGCCAGCAGTGAGTGGCAGGCCTACGAGCAGTACTTC. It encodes CASSEWQAYEQYF.